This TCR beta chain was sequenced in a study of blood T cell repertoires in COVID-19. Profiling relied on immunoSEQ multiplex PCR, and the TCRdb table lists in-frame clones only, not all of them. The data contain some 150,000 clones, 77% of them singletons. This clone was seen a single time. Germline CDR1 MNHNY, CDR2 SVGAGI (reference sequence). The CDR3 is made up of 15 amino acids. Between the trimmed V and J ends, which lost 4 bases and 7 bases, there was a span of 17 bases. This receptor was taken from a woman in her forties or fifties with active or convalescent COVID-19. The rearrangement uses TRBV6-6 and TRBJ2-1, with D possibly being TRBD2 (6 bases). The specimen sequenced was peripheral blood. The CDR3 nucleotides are TGTGCCAGCAGTTCCGGGACTGCTATGACAAATGAGCAGTTCTTC. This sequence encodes CASSSGTAMTNEQFF.